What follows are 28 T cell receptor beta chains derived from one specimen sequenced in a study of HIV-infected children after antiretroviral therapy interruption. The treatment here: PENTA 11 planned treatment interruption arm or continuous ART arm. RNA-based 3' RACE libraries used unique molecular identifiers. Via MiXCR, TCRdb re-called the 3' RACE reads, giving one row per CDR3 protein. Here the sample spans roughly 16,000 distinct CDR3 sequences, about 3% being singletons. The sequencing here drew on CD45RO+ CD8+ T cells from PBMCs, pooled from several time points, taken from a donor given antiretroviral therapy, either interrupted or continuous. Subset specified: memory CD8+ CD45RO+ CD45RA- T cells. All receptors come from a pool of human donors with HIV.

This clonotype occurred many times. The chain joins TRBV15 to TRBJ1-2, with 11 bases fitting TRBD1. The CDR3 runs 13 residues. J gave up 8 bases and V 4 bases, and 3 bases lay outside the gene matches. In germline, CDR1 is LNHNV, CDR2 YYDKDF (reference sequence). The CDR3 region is CATSTGTGGGYTF. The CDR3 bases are TGTGCCACCAGCACCGGGACAGGGGGAGGCTACACCTTC.

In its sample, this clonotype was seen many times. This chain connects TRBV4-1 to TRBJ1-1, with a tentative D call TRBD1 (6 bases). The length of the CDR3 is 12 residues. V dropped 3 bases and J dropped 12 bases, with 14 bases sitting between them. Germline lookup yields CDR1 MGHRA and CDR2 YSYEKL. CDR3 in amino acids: CASSQGAFLTFF. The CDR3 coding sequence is TGCGCCAGCAGCCAGGGGGCCTTCTTGACTTTCTTT.

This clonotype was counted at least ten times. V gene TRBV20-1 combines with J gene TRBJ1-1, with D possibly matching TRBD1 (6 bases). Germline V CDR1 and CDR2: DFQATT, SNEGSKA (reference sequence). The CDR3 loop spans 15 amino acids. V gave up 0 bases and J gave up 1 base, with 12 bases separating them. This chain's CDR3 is CSARDPSRGNTEAFF. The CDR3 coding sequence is TGCAGTGCTAGAGATCCATCCAGGGGGAACACTGAAGCTTTCTTT.

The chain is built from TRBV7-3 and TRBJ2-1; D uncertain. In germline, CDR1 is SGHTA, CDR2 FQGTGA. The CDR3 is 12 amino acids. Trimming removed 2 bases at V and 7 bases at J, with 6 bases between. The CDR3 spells CASSLVGNEQFF. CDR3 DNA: TGTGCCAGCAGCTTAGTGGGAAATGAGCAGTTCTTC. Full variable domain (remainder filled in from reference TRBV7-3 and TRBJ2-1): GAGVSQTPSNKVTEKGKYVELRCDPISGHTALYWYRQSLGQGPEFLIYFQGTGAADDSGLPNDRFFAVRPEGSVSTLKIQRTERGDSAVYLCASSLVGNEQFFGPGTRLTVL.

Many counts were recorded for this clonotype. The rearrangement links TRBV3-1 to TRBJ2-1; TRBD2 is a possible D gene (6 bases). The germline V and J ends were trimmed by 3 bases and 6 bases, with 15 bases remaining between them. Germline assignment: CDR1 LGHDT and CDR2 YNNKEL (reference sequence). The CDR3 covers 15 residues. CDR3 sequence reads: CASSQTGTYSNEQFF. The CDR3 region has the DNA TGTGCCAGCAGCCAGACCGGGACTTACTCCAATGAGCAGTTCTTC.

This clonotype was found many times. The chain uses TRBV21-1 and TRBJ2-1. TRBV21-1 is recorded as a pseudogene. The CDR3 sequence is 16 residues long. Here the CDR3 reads CASSNSGVRKYNEQFF. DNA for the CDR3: TGTGCCAGCAGCAATAGTGGGGTGAGGAAGTACAATGAGCAGTTCTTC.

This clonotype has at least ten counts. The DNA for the CDR3 is TGCAGTGCCCAAGGCTCGTCAACCACCTCTTATAATTCACCCCTCCACTTT. Translated, it gives CSAQGSSTTSYNSPLHF. V and J are TRBV20-1 and TRBJ1-6; D is undetermined. The CDR3 has 17 amino acids. The germline V gene has CDR1 DFQATT and CDR2 SNEGSKA (reference sequence). The V end lost 6 bases, the J end lost 4 bases, and 22 bases lay between the germline ends.

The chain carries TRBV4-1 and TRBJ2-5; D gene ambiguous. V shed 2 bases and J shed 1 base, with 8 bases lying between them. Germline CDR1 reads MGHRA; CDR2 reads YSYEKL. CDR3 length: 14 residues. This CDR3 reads CASSQRSVQETQYF. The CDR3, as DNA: TGCGCCAGCAGCCAAAGGTCGGTCCAAGAGACCCAGTACTTC.

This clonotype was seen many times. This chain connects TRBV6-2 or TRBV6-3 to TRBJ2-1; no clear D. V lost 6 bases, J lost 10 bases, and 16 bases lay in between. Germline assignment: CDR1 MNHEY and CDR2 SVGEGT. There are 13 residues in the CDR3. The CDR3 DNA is TGTGCCAGCAGGCTAGTGGGCATTGAGGAGCAGTTCTTC. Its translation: CASRLVGIEEQFF.

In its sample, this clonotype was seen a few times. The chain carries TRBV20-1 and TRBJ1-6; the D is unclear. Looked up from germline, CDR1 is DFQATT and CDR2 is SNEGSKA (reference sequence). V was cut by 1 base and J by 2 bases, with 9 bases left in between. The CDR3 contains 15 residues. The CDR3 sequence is CSARGAQTYNSPLHF. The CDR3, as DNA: TGCAGTGCTAGAGGGGCGCAAACCTATAATTCACCCCTCCACTTT.

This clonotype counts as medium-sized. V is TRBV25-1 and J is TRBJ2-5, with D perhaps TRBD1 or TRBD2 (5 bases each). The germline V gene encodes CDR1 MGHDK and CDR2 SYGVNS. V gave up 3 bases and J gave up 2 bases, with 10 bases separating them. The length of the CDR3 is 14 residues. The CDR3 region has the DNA TGTGCCAGCAGTGAGAGGGGCCATCAAGAGACCCAGTACTTC. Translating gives CASSERGHQETQYF.

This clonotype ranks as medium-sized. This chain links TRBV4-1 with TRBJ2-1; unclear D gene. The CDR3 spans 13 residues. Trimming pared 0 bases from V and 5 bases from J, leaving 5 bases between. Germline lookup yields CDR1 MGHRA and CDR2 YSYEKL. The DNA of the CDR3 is TGCGCCAGCAGCCAAGACTTTAACAATGAGCAGTTCTTC. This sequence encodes CASSQDFNNEQFF.

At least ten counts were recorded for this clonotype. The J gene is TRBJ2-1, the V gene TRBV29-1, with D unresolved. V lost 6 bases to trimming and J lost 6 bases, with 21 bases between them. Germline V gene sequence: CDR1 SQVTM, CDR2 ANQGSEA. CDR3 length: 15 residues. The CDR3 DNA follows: TGCAGCGTCATTCCCCCTGGAATAATCCTCAATGAGCAGTTCTTC. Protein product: CSVIPPGIILNEQFF.

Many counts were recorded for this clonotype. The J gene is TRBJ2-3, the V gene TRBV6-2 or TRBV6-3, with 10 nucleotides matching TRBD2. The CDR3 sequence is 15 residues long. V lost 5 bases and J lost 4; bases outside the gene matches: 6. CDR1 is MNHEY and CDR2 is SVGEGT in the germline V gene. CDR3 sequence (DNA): TGTGCCAGCAGTCCCATAGCGGGGGGACCAGATACGCAGTATTTT. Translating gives CASSPIAGGPDTQYF.

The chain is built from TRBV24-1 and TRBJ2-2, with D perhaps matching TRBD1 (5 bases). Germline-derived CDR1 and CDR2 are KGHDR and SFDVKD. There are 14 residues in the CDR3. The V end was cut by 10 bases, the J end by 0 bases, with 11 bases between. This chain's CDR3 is CATEGAANTGELFF. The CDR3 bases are TGTGCCACGGAAGGGGCGGCGAACACCGGGGAGCTGTTTTTT.

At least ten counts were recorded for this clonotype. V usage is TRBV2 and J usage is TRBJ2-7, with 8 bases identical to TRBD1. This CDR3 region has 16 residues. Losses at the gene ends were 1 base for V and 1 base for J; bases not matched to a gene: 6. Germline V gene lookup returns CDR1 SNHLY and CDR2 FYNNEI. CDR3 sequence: CASSEGRNRGSYEQYF. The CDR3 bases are TGTGCCAGCAGTGAAGGCAGAAACAGGGGGTCCTACGAGCAGTACTTC.

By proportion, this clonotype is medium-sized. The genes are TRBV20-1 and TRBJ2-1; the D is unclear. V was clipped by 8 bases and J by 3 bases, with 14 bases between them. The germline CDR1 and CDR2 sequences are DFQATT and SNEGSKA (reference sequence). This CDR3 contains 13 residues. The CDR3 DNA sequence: TGCAGTTGCAAAAAGAGTGACTACAATGAGCAGTTCTTC. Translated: CSCKKSDYNEQFF.

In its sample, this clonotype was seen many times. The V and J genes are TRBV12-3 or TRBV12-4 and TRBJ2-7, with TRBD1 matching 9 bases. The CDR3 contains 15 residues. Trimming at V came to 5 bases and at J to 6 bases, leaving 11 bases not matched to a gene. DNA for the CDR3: TGTGCCAGCAGTGACGCCGGGACAGGGAGGTCCGAGCAGTACTTC. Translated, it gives CASSDAGTGRSEQYF.

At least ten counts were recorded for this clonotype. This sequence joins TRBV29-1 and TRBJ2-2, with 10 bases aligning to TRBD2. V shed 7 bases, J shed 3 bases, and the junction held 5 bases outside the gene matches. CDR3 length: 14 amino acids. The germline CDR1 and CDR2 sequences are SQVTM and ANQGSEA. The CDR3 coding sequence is TGCAGCGGACAGCGGGAGGGGGACACCGGGGAGCTGTTTTTT. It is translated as CSGQREGDTGELFF.

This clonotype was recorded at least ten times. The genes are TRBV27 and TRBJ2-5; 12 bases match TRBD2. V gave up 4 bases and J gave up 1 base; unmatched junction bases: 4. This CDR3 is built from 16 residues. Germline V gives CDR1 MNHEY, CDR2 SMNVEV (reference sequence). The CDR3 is CASSSRLAGAQETQYF. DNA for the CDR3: TGTGCCAGCAGTTCGCGACTAGCGGGGGCCCAAGAGACCCAGTACTTC.

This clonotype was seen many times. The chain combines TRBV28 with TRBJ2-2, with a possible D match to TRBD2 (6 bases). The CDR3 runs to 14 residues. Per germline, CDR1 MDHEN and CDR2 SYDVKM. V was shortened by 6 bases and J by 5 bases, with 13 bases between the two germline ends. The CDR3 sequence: CASRRGMETGELFF. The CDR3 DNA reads TGTGCCAGCAGGCGGGGTATGGAGACCGGGGAGCTGTTTTTT.

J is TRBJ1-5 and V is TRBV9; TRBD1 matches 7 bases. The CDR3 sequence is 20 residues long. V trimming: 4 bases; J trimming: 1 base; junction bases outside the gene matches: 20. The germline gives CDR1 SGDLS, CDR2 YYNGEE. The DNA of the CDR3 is TGTGCCAGCAGCTCCCTGGAAGGGGGCAGGGTTAGTTGGAGCAATCAGCCCCAGCATTTT. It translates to CASSSLEGGRVSWSNQPQHF.

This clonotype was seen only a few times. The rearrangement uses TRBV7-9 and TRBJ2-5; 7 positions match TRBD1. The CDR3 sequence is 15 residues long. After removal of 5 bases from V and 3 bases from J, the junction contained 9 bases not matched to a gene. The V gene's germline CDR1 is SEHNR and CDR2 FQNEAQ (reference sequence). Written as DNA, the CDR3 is TGTGCCAGCAGCGAGACGACAGGGAGCGAAGAGACCCAGTACTTC. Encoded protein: CASSETTGSEETQYF.

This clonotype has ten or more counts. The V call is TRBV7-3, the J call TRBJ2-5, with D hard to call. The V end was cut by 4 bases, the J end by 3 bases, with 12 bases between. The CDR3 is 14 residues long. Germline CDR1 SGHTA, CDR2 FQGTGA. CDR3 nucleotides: TGTGCCAGCAGCTCAGCGTCTGGGGAAGAGACCCAGTACTTC. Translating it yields CASSSASGEETQYF.

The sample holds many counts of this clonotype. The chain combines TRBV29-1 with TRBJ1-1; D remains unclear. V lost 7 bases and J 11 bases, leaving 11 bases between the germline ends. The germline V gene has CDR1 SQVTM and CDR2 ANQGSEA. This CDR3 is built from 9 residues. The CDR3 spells CSAGRAAFF. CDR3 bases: TGCAGCGCAGGTCGGGCGGCTTTCTTT.

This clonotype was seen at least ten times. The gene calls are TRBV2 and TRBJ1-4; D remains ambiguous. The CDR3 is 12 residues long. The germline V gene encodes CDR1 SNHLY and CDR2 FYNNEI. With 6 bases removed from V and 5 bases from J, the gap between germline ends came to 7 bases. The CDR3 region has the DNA TGTGCCAGCAGAGTAGTAAATGAAAAACTGTTTTTT. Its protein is CASRVVNEKLFF.

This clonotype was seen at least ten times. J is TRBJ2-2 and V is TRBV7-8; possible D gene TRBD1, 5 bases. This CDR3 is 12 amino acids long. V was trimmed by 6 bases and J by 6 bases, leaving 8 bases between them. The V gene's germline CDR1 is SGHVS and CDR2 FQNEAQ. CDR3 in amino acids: CASSGAPGELFF. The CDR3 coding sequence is TGTGCCAGCAGTGGGGCTCCCGGGGAGCTGTTTTTT.

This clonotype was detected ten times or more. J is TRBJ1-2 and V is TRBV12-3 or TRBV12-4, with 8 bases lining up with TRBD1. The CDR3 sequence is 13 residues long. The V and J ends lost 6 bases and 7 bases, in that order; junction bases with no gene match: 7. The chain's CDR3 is CASSNQGAGGYTF. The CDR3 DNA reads TGTGCCAGCAGCAATCAGGGGGCCGGTGGCTACACCTTC.